The next 15 T cell receptor beta chains were all read from a single sample in a study of T cell changes during pregnancy in multiple sclerosis (dated by TCRdb to between 2017 and 2020). Libraries were made using the immunoSEQ multiplex PCR assay. TCRdb carries this immuneACCESS record with in-frame sequences only. Its versions omit some clonotypes, under half of them owing to an unresolved V gene in the studies checked, with the rest unexplained. Here the sample has tens of thousands of clones; around 93% occur a single time. Approximately 0.35% of the sample goes to the ten largest clones. Here the sequenced sample was CD4+ T cells from peripheral blood mononuclear cells, taken after pregnancy. These receptors were collected from a female donor with multiple sclerosis, enrolled in a pregnancy study.

In DNA, the CDR3 is TGTGCCAGTAGTATGGTGGCAGGGTTCACCGGGGAGCTGTTTTTT. Encoded protein: CASSMVAGFTGELFF. The V gene is TRBV19, the J gene TRBJ2-2; D might be TRBD1 (5 bases). The V gene's germline CDR1 is LNHDA and CDR2 SQIVND (reference sequence). Trimming left V 3 bases short and J 4 bases short, with 12 bases between. The CDR3 consists of 15 residues.

The gene calls are TRBV6-5 and TRBJ1-1; D possibly corresponds to TRBD1 (6 bases). CDR1 MNHEY and CDR2 SVGAGI come from the germline V gene. This CDR3 contains 14 residues. Trimming pared 6 bases from V and 0 bases from J, leaving 11 bases between. CDR3 amino acids: CASRYGTLNTEAFF. CDR3 coding DNA: TGTGCCAGCAGATATGGGACATTGAACACTGAAGCTTTCTTT.

The chain uses TRBV5-1 and TRBJ2-5, with a possible D match to TRBD2 (6 bases). With 0 bases removed from V and 5 bases from J, the gap between germline ends came to 8 bases. Germline V gene lookup returns CDR1 SGHRS and CDR2 YFSETQ. The CDR3 consists of 13 residues. CDR3 nucleotide sequence: TGCGCCAGCAGCTTGGCACTAGCTGAGACCCAGTACTTC. Translated, it gives CASSLALAETQYF.

The V call is TRBV21-1, the J call TRBJ2-1; the table's D gene call, TRBD2, was not cross checked with the DNA. TRBV21-1 is classified as a pseudogene. The CDR3 is 14 residues long. For the CDR3, the DNA is TGTGCCAGCAGCTTTTGGGTAGCGGGGTCATCGGGGCTCTTC. Translated, it gives CASSFWVAGSSGLF.

The rearrangement uses TRBV18 and TRBJ1-5; D not resolved. From germline, CDR1 is KGHSH and CDR2 LQKENI. The CDR3 contains 13 residues. Trimming shortened V by 3 bases and J by 5 bases, and 8 bases separated the two germline ends. CDR3 coding DNA: TGTGCCAGCTCACCCGCAGGCGATCAGCCCCAGCATTTT. As protein: CASSPAGDQPQHF. The full variable domain, completed using reference TRBV18 and TRBJ1-5, is NAGVMQNPRHLVRRRGQEARLRCSPMKGHSHVYWYRQLPEEGLKFMVYLQKENIIDESGMPKERFSAEFPKEGPSILRIQQVVRGDSAAYFCASSPAGDQPQHFGDGTRLSIL.

The chain couples TRBV18 to TRBJ2-7, with TRBD2 identical over 10 bases. Germline CDR1 and CDR2: KGHSH and LQKENI. Unmatched junction bases numbered 0, after V lost 2 bases and J lost 2 bases. The CDR3 is 14 amino acids. The CDR3 DNA reads TGTGCCAGCTCACCAACTAGCGGGGCCTACGAGCAGTACTTC. This gives the protein CASSPTSGAYEQYF.

The chain carries TRBV5-1 and TRBJ1-2, with TRBD1 matching 10 bases. This CDR3 has 14 amino acids. CDR1 SGHRS and CDR2 YFSETQ come from the germline V gene. V was pared by 4 bases and J by 8 bases, with 8 bases of the junction left unmatched. CDR3 amino acids: CASSPGGTGDGYTF. CDR3 in DNA: TGCGCCAGCAGCCCTGGGGGGACAGGGGACGGCTACACCTTC.

The chain uses TRBV19 and TRBJ1-5, with a tentative D call TRBD1 (5 bases). This CDR3 contains 17 residues. The V and J ends lost 2 bases and 7 bases respectively, with 21 bases between them. Germline V CDR1 and CDR2: LNHDA, SQIVND (reference sequence). The CDR3 region is CASSISFPGRQEQPQHF. DNA of the CDR3: TGTGCCAGTAGTATATCCTTCCCAGGGCGTCAAGAGCAGCCCCAGCATTTT.

The rearrangement links TRBV19 to TRBJ2-1, with TRBD2 as a possible D gene (7 bases). V was shortened by 5 bases and J by 8 bases, with 22 bases between the two germline ends. This CDR3 is built from 16 residues. Germline V gives CDR1 LNHDA, CDR2 SQIVND (reference sequence). CDR3 nucleotides: TGTGCCAGTAGTTTTGCGGGGGCCTGGGGGGTGGATGAGCAGTTCTTC. Translation: CASSFAGAWGVDEQFF.

This clone appeared a single time. The genes are TRBV14 and TRBJ2-7, with TRBD1 matching 9 bases. Per the germline V gene, CDR1 is SGHDN and CDR2 is FVKESK. V dropped 4 bases and J dropped 4; count of bases not matched to a gene: 8. The CDR3 is made up of 15 amino acids. CDR3 in DNA: TGTGCCAGCAGCCCCCCGGGACAGGGAGTTTACGAGCAGTACTTC. Its protein product is CASSPPGQGVYEQYF.

The rearrangement uses TRBV5-4 and TRBJ2-7; 10 positions agree with TRBD2. The CDR3 is 17 residues long. In germline, CDR1 is SGHNT, CDR2 YYREEE (reference sequence). Germline trimming cut 2 bases from V and 1 base from J; bases unmatched to any gene: 9. The CDR3 coding sequence is TGTGCCAGCAGCTTCGGAGCGGGGGGGTTCCATTCCTACGAGCAGTACTTC. Amino acids: CASSFGAGGFHSYEQYF.

V and J are TRBV15 and TRBJ1-1; perhaps TRBD1 as D (5 bases). CDR1 and CDR2 (germline): LNHNV, YYDKDF (reference sequence). The CDR3 is made up of 13 amino acids. Trimming removed 3 bases from V and 5 bases from J, with 10 bases in between. The CDR3 here is CATSRQRQTEAFF. CDR3 bases: TGTGCCACCAGCAGGCAGAGACAGACTGAAGCTTTCTTT.

The chain has TRBV10-3 and TRBJ2-5, with TRBD2 matching 7 bases. Germline CDR1 is ENHRY and CDR2 is SYGVKD. CDR3 length: 12 amino acids. The V gene end was trimmed by 6 bases and the J gene end by 4 bases; junction bases not matched to a gene: 2. The CDR3 protein is CAISQRGETQYF. CDR3 DNA: TGTGCCATCAGCCAGCGGGGAGAGACCCAGTACTTC.

This clone was recorded once. V is TRBV9 and J is TRBJ2-1, with TRBD2 matching over 9 bases. V lost 0 bases, J lost 3 bases, and 13 bases stayed unmatched. The CDR3 consists of 19 residues. The germline gives CDR1 SGDLS, CDR2 YYNGEE. The CDR3 DNA reads as TGTGCCAGCAGCGTAGAATTGGGGGGAAGAGCGGGGGGCTACAATGAGCAGTTCTTC. The encoded protein is CASSVELGGRAGGYNEQFF.

Only one count was recorded for this clone. The rearrangement joins TRBV30 to TRBJ2-6; perhaps TRBD1 as D (5 bases). Trimming pared 0 bases from V and 0 bases from J, leaving 18 bases between. The CDR3 is 19 residues long. CDR1 GTSNPN and CDR2 SVGIG come from the germline V gene (reference sequence). CDR3 bases: TGTGCCTGGAGTGTTAGGCGACAGACGTCCGACTCTGGGGCCAACGTCCTGACTTTC. Residues: CAWSVRRQTSDSGANVLTF.